This T cell receptor beta chain derives from a study of Ad26.COV2.S vaccination and SARS-CoV-2 variants. TCRdb's copy holds only in-frame clones and misses some; the assay was immunoSEQ multiplex PCR. The sample has about 680,000 clones, around 89% seen once. Treatment specified: approximately 18 received Ad26.COV2.S at low or high dose, single or two shots; 5 received placebo; per-sample allocation not given. Day 63 after the first vaccine or placebo injection was the time point for sampling. An Ad26 vector that expressed Wuhan-strain SARS-CoV-2 spike constituted the vaccine. The trim removed 9 bases at V and 2 bases at J, leaving 8 bases unmatched. The CDR3 consists of 13 residues. Per germline, CDR1 SGHNT and CDR2 YYREEE (reference sequence).

Sample: peripheral blood, taken in a trial of Ad26.COV2.S vaccine versus placebo. This receptor was obtained from a person aged 18-65 years who received the Ad26.COV2.S COVID-19 vaccine or a placebo. V is TRBV5-4 and J is TRBJ2-7, with 7 bases fitting TRBD1. DNA of the CDR3: TGTGCCACCTCCGGGACAGCAGCCTACGAGCAGTACTTC. Translated: CATSGTAAYEQYF. Full variable domain (outside the CDR3, taken from reference TRBV5-4 and TRBJ2-7): ETGVTQSPTHLIKTRGQQVTLRCSSQSGHNTVSWYQQALGQGPQFIFQYYREEENGRGNFPPRFSGLQFPNYSSELNVNALELDDSALYLCATSGTAAYEQYFGPGTRLTVT.